One and the same sample provided the 19 T cell receptor beta chains below, sequenced in a study of control samples from healthy donors and cancer patients. Clones were sequenced by immunoSEQ multiplex PCR, and TCRdb holds only the in-frame ones, with some missing. The data contain approximately 150,000 clones, approximately 94% of them seen just once; the ten biggest clones take up over 1.3%. The sample was blood. The origin of the receptors is a woman between 18 and 30 years old in good health.

V gene TRBV25-1 combines with J gene TRBJ1-3; a possible D gene is TRBD1 (5 bases). Trimming left V 6 bases short and J 4 bases short, with 16 bases between. This CDR3 contains 15 residues. Germline V gene data show CDR1 as MGHDK and CDR2 as SYGVNS. The CDR3: CASRPPGARGNTIYF. The CDR3 DNA reads as TGTGCCAGCAGGCCCCCCGGGGCGCGGGGAAACACCATATATTTT.

With regard to this clone: One end of the junction is discordant with germline, which a read error may explain. The chain has TRBV7-7 and TRBJ2-3, with D possibly TRBD2 on 6 matching bases. Germline CDR1 SSHAT, CDR2 FNYEAQ (reference sequence). The CDR3 length is 15 residues. The CDR3 DNA reads TGTGCTAGCAGCTTAGGAGGGCGGGACACAGATACGCAGTATTTT. Translating it yields CASSLGGRDTDTQYF. Variable domain in full (rest from reference TRBV7-7 and TRBJ2-3): GAGVSQSPRYKVTKRGQDVTLRCDPISSHATLYWYQQALGQGPEFLTYFNYEAQPDKSGLPSDRFSAERPEGSISTLTIQRTEQRDSAMYRCASSLGGRDTDTQYFGPGTRLTVL.

Comment on this clone: A read error may account for a junction end that differs from germline. The chain links TRBV7-7 to TRBJ2-2; tentative D call: TRBD2 (6 bases). Germline V gene sequence: CDR1 SSHAT, CDR2 FNYEAQ (reference sequence). CDR3 length: 17 residues. Here the CDR3 DNA reads TGTGCTAGCAGCCGGGACTGGCGGGGAGGAGGCACCGGGGAGCTGTTTTTT. This translates into CASSRDWRGGGTGELFF. The variable domain in full, with the rest retrieved from reference TRBV7-7 and TRBJ2-2, is GAGVSQSPRYKVTKRGQDVTLRCDPISSHATLYWYQQALGQGPEFLTYFNYEAQPDKSGLPSDRFSAERPEGSISTLTIQRTEQRDSAMYRCASSRDWRGGGTGELFFGEGSRLTVL.

The chain carries TRBV6-5 and TRBJ1-6, with 8 bases fitting TRBD1. V gave up 5 bases and J gave up 13 bases; unmatched junction bases: 7. The CDR3 runs 13 residues. Looked up from germline, CDR1 is MNHEY and CDR2 is SVGAGI. The CDR3 region has the DNA TGTGCCAGCAGTCCGGGACAGGTTTCGCCCCTCCACTTT. Translation gives CASSPGQVSPLHF.

The chain combines TRBV11-3 with TRBJ2-5, with no clear D. The CDR3 is 12 residues long. V gave up 4 bases and J gave up 7 bases, with 10 bases separating them. CDR1 and CDR2 from the germline V gene are SGHNT and YENEEA. The CDR3, as DNA: TGTGCCAGCAGCTCGAAGCCCCCGACCCAGTACTTC. This translates into CASSSKPPTQYF.

The chain recombines TRBV25-1 with TRBJ1-1; D gene uncertain. This CDR3 has 15 amino acids. From germline, CDR1 is MGHDK and CDR2 SYGVNS. Trimming left V 5 bases short and J 4 bases short, with 17 bases between. CDR3 nucleotide sequence: TGTGCCAGCAGTTCCCCGAGTGGAGTTTCCACTGAAGCTTTCTTT. The encoded protein is CASSSPSGVSTEAFF.

The chain joins TRBV19 to TRBJ2-2, with a tentative D call TRBD2 (5 bases). V shed 6 bases and J shed 5 bases, with 16 bases lying between them. The V gene's germline CDR1 is LNHDA and CDR2 SQIVND (reference sequence). The CDR3 loop spans 15 amino acids. CDR3 protein: CASRDSGPRTGELFF. Written as DNA, the CDR3 is TGTGCCAGTAGGGACTCAGGACCGAGGACCGGGGAGCTGTTTTTT.

The rearrangement links TRBV19 to TRBJ1-5; D possibly corresponds to TRBD1 (5 bases). V lost 1 base and J 8 bases, leaving 15 bases between the germline ends. Germline V gene lookup returns CDR1 LNHDA and CDR2 SQIVND (reference sequence). The CDR3 runs to 15 residues. CDR3 amino acids: CASSIGRGGEKPQHF. Here the CDR3 DNA reads TGTGCCAGTAGTATAGGTCGGGGGGGGGAGAAGCCCCAGCATTTT. Full variable domain (rest looked up from reference TRBV19 and TRBJ1-5): DGGITQSPKYLFRKEGQNVTLSCEQNLNHDAMYWYRQDPGQGLRLIYYSQIVNDFQKGDIAEGYSVSREKKESFPLTVTSAQKNPTAFYLCASSIGRGGEKPQHFGDGTRLSIL.

The chain recombines TRBV24-1 with TRBJ1-1; D perhaps matches TRBD1 (5 bases). Deletions cut 2 bases from V and 6 bases from J, with 15 bases between. CDR1 KGHDR and CDR2 SFDVKD come from the germline V gene. This CDR3 region has 15 residues. CDR3 nucleotide sequence: TGTGCCACCAGTGATTCTGGGGGTTATGAAGCTGAAGCTTTCTTT. It yields the protein CATSDSGGYEAEAFF.

This clone was seen a single time. The J gene is TRBJ1-3, the V gene TRBV15, with 8 bases fitting TRBD1. Germline-derived CDR1 and CDR2 are LNHNV and YYDKDF (reference sequence). The CDR3 runs 15 residues. V was clipped by 5 bases and J by 2 bases; unmatched bases: 5. This chain's CDR3 is CATSDLDRAGNTIYF. CDR3 nucleotides: TGTGCCACCAGCGACCTGGACAGGGCTGGAAACACCATATATTTT.

CDR3 region: CAWSGKRSNQPQHF. In DNA form, the CDR3 reads TGTGCCTGGAGTGGAAAACGGAGCAATCAGCCCCAGCATTTT. V usage is TRBV30 and J usage is TRBJ1-5; D is uncertain. Per the germline V gene, CDR1 is GTSNPN and CDR2 is SVGIG (reference sequence). The CDR3 totals 14 residues. V was clipped by 1 base and J by 1 base, with 8 bases between them.

J is TRBJ2-7 and V is TRBV18, with TRBD2 matching over 7 bases. The CDR3 is made up of 17 amino acids. The germline V gene encodes CDR1 KGHSH and CDR2 LQKENI. V lost 0 bases and J lost 7; bases outside the gene matches: 15. The CDR3 protein is CASSPPQESGRRGEQYF. DNA for the CDR3: TGTGCCAGCTCACCACCGCAAGAATCAGGGAGGCGGGGGGAGCAGTACTTC.

The chain has TRBV7-2 and TRBJ2-7, with TRBD1 identical over 8 bases. Per germline, CDR1 SGHTA and CDR2 FQGNSA. The CDR3 has 13 residues. The V segment lost 5 bases and the J segment 12 bases; nucleotides outside the gene matches: 12. The CDR3 nucleotides read TGTGCCAGCAGCCCCAGGTCAGGGGGCTCGGTGTACTTC. It specifies CASSPRSGGSVYF.

In its sample, this clone was seen once. The chain has TRBV11-2 and TRBJ1-2; D remains unclear. V gave up 2 bases and J gave up 4 bases, with 14 bases separating them. Looked up from germline, CDR1 is SGHAT and CDR2 is FQNNGV. The CDR3 loop spans 15 amino acids. The CDR3 DNA follows: TGTGCCAGCAGCTTATCCCTGGATAGCCTCTATGGCTACACCTTC. Its translation: CASSLSLDSLYGYTF.

This sequence joins TRBV9 and TRBJ2-5; a possible D gene is TRBD1 (7 bases). Between the trimmed V and J ends, which lost 4 bases and 4 bases, there was a span of 11 bases. The CDR3 has 13 amino acids. CDR1 is SGDLS, CDR2 YYNGEE, per germline. CDR3 DNA sequence: TGTGCCAGCAGCCCAGGGGGGCGAGAGACCCAGTACTTC. Its protein is CASSPGGRETQYF. The whole variable domain, remainder taken from reference TRBV9 and TRBJ2-5, is DSGVTQTPKHLITATGQRVTLRCSPRSGDLSVYWYQQSLDQGLQFLIQYYNGEERAKGNILERFSAQQFPDLHSELNLSSLELGDSALYFCASSPGGRETQYFGPGTRLLVL.

V gene TRBV5-5 combines with J gene TRBJ1-4; D is unclear. Germline CDR1 SGHKS, CDR2 YYEKEE (reference sequence). The CDR3 runs to 14 residues. V was trimmed by 2 bases and J by 0 bases, leaving 5 bases between them. CDR3 residues: CASSLSPTNEKLFF. The CDR3 nucleotides are TGTGCCAGCAGCTTAAGTCCAACTAATGAAAAACTGTTTTTT.

A note on this clone: The sample contains more than one DNA sequence encoding this CDR3. This chain uses TRBV11-2 with TRBJ1-1; no firm D call. Trimming removed 1 base at V and 2 bases at J, with 5 bases between. Germline CDR1 SGHAT, CDR2 FQNNGV. The CDR3 spans 13 residues. The CDR3 here is CASSLGGNTEAFF. Here the CDR3 DNA reads TGTGCCAGCAGCTTAGGCGGAAACACTGAAGCTTTCTTT.

The chain joins TRBV19 to TRBJ2-5; 8 nucleotides agree with TRBD2. Trimming took 6 bases from V and 5 from J; bases not matched to a gene: 14. This CDR3 spans 16 amino acids. Germline CDR1 is LNHDA and CDR2 is SQIVND (reference sequence). The CDR3 reads CASRGRGGAFFETQYF. The CDR3 region has the DNA TGTGCCAGTAGGGGTCGGGGGGGCGCATTTTTTGAGACCCAGTACTTC.

This chain joins TRBV12-3 or TRBV12-4 and TRBJ1-1; D is possibly TRBD1 (5 bases). The CDR3 is made up of 12 amino acids. Trimming pared 7 bases from V and 11 bases from J, leaving 17 bases between. The CDR3 loop reads CASTVGTPVAFF. In DNA form, the CDR3 reads TGTGCCAGCACCGTCGGGACTCCCGTGGCTTTCTTT.